This T cell receptor (beta chain) was observed in a study of metastatic and nonmetastatic thyroid tumors. This clone was seen a few times. Its antigen is unknown. None of the patients had undergone any treatment ahead of thyroid surgery. Study-level findings and limits: TCR beta diversity was reportedly significantly higher in malignant thyroid tumors than benign nodules, in blood and tumor.

TCRdb re-clonotyped the PCR reads through MiXCR. This repertoire shows around 30,000 clones, 15% to 20% found once; its top ten account for about 10%. The CDR3 extends over 14 amino acids. Germline loops: CDR1 KGHSY, CDR2 FQNENV. Trimming stripped 2 bases from V and 0 bases from J, with 8 bases between. The receptor was derived from a female donor with papillary thyroid cancer or a benign thyroid nodule (not recorded which). Some clones in this sample may be carry-over from other donors' samples. Sequences were obtained from blood. The chain has TRBV16 and TRBJ2-7, with a possible D match to TRBD1 (6 bases). The CDR3, as DNA: TGTGCCAGCAGCCAAACAGGGAGCTCCTACGAGCAGTACTTC. Protein: CASSQTGSSYEQYF.